Here is one TCR beta chain with its context. The V gene's germline CDR1 is MNHEY and CDR2 SVGAGI. The CDR3 has 15 residues. Trimming pared 0 bases from V and 2 bases from J, leaving 7 bases between. Researchers took blood at baseline, on cycle 4 day 1, and on cycle 7 day 1. These data come from a study of OX40 agonist ivuxolimab in advanced cancers. Study at large: Earlier anti-PD-1, anti-PD-L1 or anti-CTLA-4 therapy was permitted; roughly 40% had received some.

Sequencing used immunoSEQ multiplex PCR; TCRdb keeps in-frame clones, though not all of them. Here the sample spans around 25,000 clones, more than 70% being singletons. The starting material was CD4+ or CD8+ T cells sorted from blood, obtained in a trial of the OX40 agonist ivuxolimab. The chain employs TRBV6-5 and TRBJ2-2; D gene uncertain. The clonotype comes from an adult with an advanced solid tumor such as melanoma, head and neck, liver or kidney cancer. The DNA of the CDR3 is TGTGCCAGCAGTTACTCGAGTTCTAACACCGGGGAGCTGTTTTTT. Its protein product is CASSYSSSNTGELFF.